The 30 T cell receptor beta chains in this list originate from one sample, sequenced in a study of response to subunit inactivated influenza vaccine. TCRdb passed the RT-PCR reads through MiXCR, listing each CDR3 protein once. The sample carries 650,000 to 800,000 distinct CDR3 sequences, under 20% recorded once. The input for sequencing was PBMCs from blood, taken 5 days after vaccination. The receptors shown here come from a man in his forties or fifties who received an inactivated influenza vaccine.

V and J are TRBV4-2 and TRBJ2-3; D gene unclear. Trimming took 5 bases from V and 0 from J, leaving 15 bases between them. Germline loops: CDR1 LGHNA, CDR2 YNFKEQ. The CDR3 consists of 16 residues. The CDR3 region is CASSLTTDSSTDTQYF. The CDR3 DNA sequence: TGTGCCAGCAGCTTGACGACCGATTCTAGCACAGATACGCAGTATTTT.

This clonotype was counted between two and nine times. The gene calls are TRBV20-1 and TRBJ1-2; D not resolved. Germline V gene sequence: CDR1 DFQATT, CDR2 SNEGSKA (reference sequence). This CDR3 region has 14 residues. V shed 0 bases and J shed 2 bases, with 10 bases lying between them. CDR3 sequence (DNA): TGCAGTGCTAGAGATACAGTAGGGAACTATGGCTACACCTTC. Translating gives CSARDTVGNYGYTF.

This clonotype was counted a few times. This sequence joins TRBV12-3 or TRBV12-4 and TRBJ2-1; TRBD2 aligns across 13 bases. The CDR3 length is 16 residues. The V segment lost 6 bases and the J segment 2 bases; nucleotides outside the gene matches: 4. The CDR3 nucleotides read TGTGCCAGCAGCCGGACTAGCGGGGGTCCCTACAATGAGCAGTTCTTC. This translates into CASSRTSGGPYNEQFF.

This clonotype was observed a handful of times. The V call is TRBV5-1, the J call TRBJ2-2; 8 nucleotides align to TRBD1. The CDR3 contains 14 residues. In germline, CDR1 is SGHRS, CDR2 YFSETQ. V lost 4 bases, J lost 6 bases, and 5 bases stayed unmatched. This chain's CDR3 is CASSPDRVAGELFF. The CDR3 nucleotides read TGCGCCAGCAGCCCGGACAGGGTTGCCGGGGAGCTGTTTTTT. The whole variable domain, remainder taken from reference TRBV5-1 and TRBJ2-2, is KAGVTQTPRYLIKTRGQQVTLSCSPISGHRSVSWYQQTPGQGLQFLFEYFSETQRNKGNFPGRFSGRQFSNSRSEMNVSTLELGDSALYLCASSPDRVAGELFFGEGSRLTVL.

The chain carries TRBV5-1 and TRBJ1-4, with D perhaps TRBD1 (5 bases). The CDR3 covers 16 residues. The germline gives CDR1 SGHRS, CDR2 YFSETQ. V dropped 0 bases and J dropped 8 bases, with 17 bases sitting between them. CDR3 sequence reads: CASSLAGAGWGEKLFF. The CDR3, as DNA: TGCGCCAGCAGCTTGGCCGGGGCCGGGTGGGGCGAAAAACTGTTTTTT.

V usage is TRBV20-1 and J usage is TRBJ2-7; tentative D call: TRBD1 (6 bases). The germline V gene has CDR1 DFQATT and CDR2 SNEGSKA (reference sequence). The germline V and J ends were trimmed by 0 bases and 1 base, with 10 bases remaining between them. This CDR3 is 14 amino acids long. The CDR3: CSARDSGESYEQYF. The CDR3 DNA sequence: TGCAGTGCTAGAGATTCAGGGGAGTCCTACGAGCAGTACTTC.

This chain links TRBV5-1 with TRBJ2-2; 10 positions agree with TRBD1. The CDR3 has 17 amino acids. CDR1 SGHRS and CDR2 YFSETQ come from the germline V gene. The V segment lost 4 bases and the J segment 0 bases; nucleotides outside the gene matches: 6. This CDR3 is CASSVMTGGANTGELFF. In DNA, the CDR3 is TGCGCCAGCAGCGTAATGACAGGGGGCGCGAACACCGGGGAGCTGTTTTTT. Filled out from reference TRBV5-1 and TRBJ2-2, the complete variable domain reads KAGVTQTPRYLIKTRGQQVTLSCSPISGHRSVSWYQQTPGQGLQFLFEYFSETQRNKGNFPGRFSGRQFSNSRSEMNVSTLELGDSALYLCASSVMTGGANTGELFFGEGSRLTVL.

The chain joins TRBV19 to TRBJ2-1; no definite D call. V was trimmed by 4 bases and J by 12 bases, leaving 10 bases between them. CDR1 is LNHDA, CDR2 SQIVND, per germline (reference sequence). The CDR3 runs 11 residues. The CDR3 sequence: CASSKGLGQFF. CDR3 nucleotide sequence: TGTGCCAGTAGTAAGGGCCTTGGGCAGTTCTTC.

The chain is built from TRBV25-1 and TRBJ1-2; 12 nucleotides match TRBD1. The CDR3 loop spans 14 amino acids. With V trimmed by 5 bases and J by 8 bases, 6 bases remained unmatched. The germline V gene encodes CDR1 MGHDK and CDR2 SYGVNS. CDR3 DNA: TGTGCCAGCAGTCGGGACAGGGGGCCCGAGGGCTACACCTTC. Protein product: CASSRDRGPEGYTF.

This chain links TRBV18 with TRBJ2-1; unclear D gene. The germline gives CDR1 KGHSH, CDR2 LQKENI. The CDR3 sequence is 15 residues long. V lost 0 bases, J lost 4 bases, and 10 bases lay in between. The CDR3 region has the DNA TGTGCCAGCTCACCACCGAACACACTATACAATGAGCAGTTCTTC. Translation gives CASSPPNTLYNEQFF. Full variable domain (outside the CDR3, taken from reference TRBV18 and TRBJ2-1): NAGVMQNPRHLVRRRGQEARLRCSPMKGHSHVYWYRQLPEEGLKFMVYLQKENIIDESGMPKERFSAEFPKEGPSILRIQQVVRGDSAAYFCASSPPNTLYNEQFFGPGTRLTVL.

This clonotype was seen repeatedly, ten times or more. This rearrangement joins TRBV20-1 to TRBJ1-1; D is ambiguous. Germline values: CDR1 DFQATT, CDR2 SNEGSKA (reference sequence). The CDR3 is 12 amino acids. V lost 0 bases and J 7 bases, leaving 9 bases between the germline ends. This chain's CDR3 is CSARDWGGEAFF. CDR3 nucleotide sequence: TGCAGTGCTAGAGATTGGGGAGGTGAAGCTTTCTTT.

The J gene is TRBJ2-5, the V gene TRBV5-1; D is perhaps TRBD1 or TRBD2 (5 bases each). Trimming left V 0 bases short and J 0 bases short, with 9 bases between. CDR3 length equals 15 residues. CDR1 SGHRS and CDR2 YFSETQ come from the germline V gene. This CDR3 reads CASSLVRGDQETQYF. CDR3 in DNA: TGCGCCAGCAGCTTGGTCAGAGGGGACCAAGAGACCCAGTACTTC.

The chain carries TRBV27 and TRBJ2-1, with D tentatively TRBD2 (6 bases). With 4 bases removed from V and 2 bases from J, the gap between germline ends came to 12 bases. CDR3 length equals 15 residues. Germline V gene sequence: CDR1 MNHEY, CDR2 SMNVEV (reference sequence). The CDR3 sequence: CASSSVGGTYNEQFF. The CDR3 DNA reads TGTGCCAGCAGTTCTGTGGGCGGGACCTACAATGAGCAGTTCTTC.

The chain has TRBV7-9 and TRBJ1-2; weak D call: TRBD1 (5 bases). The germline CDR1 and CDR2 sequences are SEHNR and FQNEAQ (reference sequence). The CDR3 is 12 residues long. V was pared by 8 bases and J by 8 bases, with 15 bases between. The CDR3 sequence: CASGTGVGGYTF. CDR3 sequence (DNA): TGTGCCAGCGGCACGGGGGTAGGAGGCTACACCTTC.

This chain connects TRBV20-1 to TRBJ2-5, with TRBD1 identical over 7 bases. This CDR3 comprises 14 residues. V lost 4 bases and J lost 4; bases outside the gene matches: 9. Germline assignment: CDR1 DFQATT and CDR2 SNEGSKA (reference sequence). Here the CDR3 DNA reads TGCAGTGCTATAACAGGGGCGCCTGGAGAGACCCAGTACTTC. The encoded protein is CSAITGAPGETQYF.

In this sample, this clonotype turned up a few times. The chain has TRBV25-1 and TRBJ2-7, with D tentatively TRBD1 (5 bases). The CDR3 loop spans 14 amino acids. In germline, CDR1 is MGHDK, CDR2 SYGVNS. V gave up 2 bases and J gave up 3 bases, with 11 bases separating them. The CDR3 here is CASSEQGVHYEQYF. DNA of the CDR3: TGTGCCAGCAGTGAACAAGGGGTCCACTACGAGCAGTACTTC.

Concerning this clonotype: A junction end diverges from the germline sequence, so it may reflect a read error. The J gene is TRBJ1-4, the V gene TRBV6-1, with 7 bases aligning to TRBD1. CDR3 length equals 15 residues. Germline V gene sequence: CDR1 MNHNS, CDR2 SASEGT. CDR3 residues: CASSDMTGYNEKLFF. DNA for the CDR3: TGTGCCAGCAGTGATATGACAGGGTATAATGAGAAACTGTTTTTT.

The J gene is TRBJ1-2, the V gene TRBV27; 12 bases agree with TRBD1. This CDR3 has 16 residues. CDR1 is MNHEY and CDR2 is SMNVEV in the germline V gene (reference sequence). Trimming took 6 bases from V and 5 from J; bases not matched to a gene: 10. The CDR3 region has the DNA TGTGCCAGCAGCCCGTCCGGGACAGGGGGCTTTTATGGCTACACCTTC. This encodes CASSPSGTGGFYGYTF.

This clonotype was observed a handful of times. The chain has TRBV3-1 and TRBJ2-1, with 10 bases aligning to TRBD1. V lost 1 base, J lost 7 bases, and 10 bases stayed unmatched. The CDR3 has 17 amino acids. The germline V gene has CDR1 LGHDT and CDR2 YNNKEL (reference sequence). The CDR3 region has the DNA TGTGCCAGCAGCCAAGGACAGGGGGCGATAATTGGGAATGAGCAGTTCTTC. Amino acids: CASSQGQGAIIGNEQFF.

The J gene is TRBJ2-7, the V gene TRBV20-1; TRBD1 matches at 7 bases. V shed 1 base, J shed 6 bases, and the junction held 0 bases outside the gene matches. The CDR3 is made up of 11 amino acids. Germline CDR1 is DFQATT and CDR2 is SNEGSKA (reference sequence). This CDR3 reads CSARGQGEQYF. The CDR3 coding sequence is TGCAGTGCTAGAGGACAGGGCGAGCAGTACTTC.

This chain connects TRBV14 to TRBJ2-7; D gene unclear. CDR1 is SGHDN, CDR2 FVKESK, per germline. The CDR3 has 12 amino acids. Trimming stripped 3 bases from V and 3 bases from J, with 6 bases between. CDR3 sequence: CASSQGFYEQYF. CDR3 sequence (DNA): TGTGCCAGCAGCCAGGGGTTCTACGAGCAGTACTTC.

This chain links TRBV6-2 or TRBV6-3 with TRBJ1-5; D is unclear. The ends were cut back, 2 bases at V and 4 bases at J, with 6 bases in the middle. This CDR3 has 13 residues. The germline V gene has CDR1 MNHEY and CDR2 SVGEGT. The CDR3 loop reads CASSYRTNQPQHF. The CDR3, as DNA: TGTGCCAGCAGTTACAGAACTAATCAGCCCCAGCATTTT.

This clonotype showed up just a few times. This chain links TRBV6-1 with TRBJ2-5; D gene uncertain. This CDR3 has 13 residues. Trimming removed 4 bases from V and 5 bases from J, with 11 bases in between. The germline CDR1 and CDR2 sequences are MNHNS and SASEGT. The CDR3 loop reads CASSVRSRETQYF. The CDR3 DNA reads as TGTGCCAGCAGTGTCAGGTCGCGGGAGACCCAGTACTTC.

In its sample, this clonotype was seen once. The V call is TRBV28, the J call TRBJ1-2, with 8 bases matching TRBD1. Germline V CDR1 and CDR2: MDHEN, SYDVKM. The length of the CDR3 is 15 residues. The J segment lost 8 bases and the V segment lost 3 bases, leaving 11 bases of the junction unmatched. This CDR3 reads CASSLPGGIQGGYTF. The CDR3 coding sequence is TGTGCCAGCAGTTTGCCAGGGGGCATACAGGGAGGCTACACCTTC.

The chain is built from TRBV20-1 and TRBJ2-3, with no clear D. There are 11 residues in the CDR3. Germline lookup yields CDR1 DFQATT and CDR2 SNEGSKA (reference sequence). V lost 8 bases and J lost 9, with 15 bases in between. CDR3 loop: CSPQSVDTQYF. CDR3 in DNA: TGCAGTCCACAGAGCGTTGACACGCAGTATTTT.

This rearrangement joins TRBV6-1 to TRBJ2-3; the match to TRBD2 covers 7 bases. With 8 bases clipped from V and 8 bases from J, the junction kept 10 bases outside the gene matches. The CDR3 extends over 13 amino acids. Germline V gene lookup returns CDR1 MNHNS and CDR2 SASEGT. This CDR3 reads CASLTPGEGTQYF. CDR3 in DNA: TGTGCCAGCCTGACCCCCGGGGAGGGTACGCAGTATTTT.

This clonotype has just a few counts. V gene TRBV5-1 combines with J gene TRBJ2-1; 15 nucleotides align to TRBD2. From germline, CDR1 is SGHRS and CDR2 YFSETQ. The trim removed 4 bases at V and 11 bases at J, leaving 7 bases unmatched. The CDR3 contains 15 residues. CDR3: CASSGGTSGGTKQFF. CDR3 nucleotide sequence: TGCGCCAGCAGCGGGGGGACTAGCGGGGGGACCAAGCAGTTCTTC.

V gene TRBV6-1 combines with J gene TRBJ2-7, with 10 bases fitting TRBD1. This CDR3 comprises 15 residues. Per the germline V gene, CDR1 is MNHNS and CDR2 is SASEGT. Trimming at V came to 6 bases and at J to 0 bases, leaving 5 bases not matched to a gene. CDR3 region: CASRDRGASSYEQYF. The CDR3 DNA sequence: TGTGCCAGCAGGGACAGGGGGGCTAGCTCCTACGAGCAGTACTTC.

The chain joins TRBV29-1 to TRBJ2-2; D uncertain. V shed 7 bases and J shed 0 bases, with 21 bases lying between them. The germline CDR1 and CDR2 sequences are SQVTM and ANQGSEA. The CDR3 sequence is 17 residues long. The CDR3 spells CSALGLPNAANTGELFF. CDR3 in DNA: TGCAGCGCTCTCGGCCTCCCTAATGCCGCGAACACCGGGGAGCTGTTTTTT.

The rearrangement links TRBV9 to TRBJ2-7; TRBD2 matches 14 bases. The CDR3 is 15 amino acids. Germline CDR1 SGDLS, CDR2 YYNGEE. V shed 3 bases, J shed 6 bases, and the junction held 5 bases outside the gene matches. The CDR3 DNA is TGTGCCAGCAGCGCCGGGACTAGCGGGAGTAGCGAGCAGTACTTC. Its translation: CASSAGTSGSSEQYF. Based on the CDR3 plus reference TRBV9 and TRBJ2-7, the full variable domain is DSGVTQTPKHLITATGQRVTLRCSPRSGDLSVYWYQQSLDQGLQFLIQYYNGEERAKGNILERFSAQQFPDLHSELNLSSLELGDSALYFCASSAGTSGSSEQYFGPGTRLTVT.